A selection of T cell receptor beta chains follows, all from one sample in a study of control samples from healthy donors and cancer patients. Libraries were prepared by immunoSEQ multiplex PCR; TCRdb keeps only in-frame clonotypes and omits some of them. This sample has around 89,000 clones, with almost 85% found just once. The sample was blood. The receptors derive from a woman in her fifties or sixties in good health. Each CDR3 is given with its conserved first and last residue. Clone sizes are given selectively: once, few, many, or a class where the clone is expanded.

TRBV19	NA	TRBJ1-5	CASSPLGGQGEPQHF
TRBV10-3	NA	TRBJ2-2	CAITYTGGGELFF
TRBV15	NA	TRBJ1-4	CATSRGGTGGEKLFF
TRBV3-1/TRBV3-2	NA	TRBJ1-6	CASSQTGLSNSPLHF
TRBV7-2	NA	TRBJ2-1	CASSSQRGPWEQFF
TRBV5-1	NA	TRBJ1-1	CASSFKSLNTEAFF
TRBV7-9	NA	TRBJ1-2	CASSGTENFYGYTF
TRBV24-1	once	TRBJ2-7	CATHRLGAYEQYF
TRBV28	few	TRBJ1-6	CASSPFGSPLHF
TRBV5-1	NA	TRBJ1-3	CASSQLLTGGAGNTIYF
TRBV9	NA	TRBJ1-2	CASSSQYSLAYGYTF
TRBV10-3	NA	TRBJ2-2	CAIGGTGELFF
TRBV2	NA	TRBJ2-3	CASSEYQTSTDTQYF
TRBV7-9	NA	TRBJ2-1	CASSRRERYNEQFF
TRBV12-3/TRBV12-4	NA	TRBJ2-7	CASSFGIAYEQYF
TRBV15	NA	TRBJ1-5	CATSRVGAAGQPQHF
TRBV6-5	NA	TRBJ2-5	CASSPGGIGVETQYF
TRBV6-2/TRBV6-3	NA	TRBJ2-1	CASSAGTSYNEQFF
TRBV29-1	NA	TRBJ2-1	CSVQGRRNEQFF
TRBV10-3	NA	TRBJ2-1	CAISEGVRRGNEQFF
TRBV5-1	NA	TRBJ2-7	CASSLAGEAGEQYF
TRBV12-3/TRBV12-4	NA	TRBJ2-1	CASSGVGYEQFF
TRBV9	NA	TRBJ2-1	CASSVVGAGGEQFF
TRBV11-2	NA	TRBJ1-1	CASSVLFMNTEAFF
TRBV5-1	NA	TRBJ2-7	CASSGGQGSNEQYF
TRBV5-5	NA	TRBJ2-7	CASSFSGGMSYEQYF
TRBV12-3/TRBV12-4	NA	TRBJ2-7	CASSRQSYEQYF
TRBV20-1	NA	TRBJ2-7	CSASPEHEQYF
TRBV15	NA	TRBJ1-5	CATSRERAGYSNQPQHF
TRBV6-6	NA	TRBJ2-7	CASSYGGDPYEQYF
TRBV6-5	NA	TRBJ1-4	CASSYSRQGHEKLFF
TRBV4-1	NA	TRBJ2-4	CASSGLGGLAKNIQYF
TRBV10-2	few	TRBJ1-2	CASSESIQAVSFHYGYTF
TRBV29-1	NA	TRBJ2-1	CSVATGREQFF
TRBV6-5	NA	TRBJ2-1	CASSYSASGRDEQFF
TRBV6-1	NA	TRBJ1-5	CASSEAGGRNQPQHF
TRBV2	NA	TRBJ1-5	CASSVEKTGNQPQHF
TRBV6-5	NA	TRBJ1-1	CASSYSHRGNTEAFF
TRBV5-8	NA	TRBJ2-3	CASSLRILGTDTQYF
TRBV27	NA	TRBJ1-1	CASSLSGQPGTEAFF
TRBV28	once	TRBJ1-1	CASSLGTGITEAFF
TRBV30	few	TRBJ1-1	CAWSATRRGTENTEAFF
TRBV14	NA	TRBJ2-5	CASGTETATQYF
TRBV29-1	NA	TRBJ2-7	CSVEDLWEGSYEQYF
TRBV6-5	few	TRBJ1-3	CASRSGETGNTIYF
TRBV7-9	NA	TRBJ2-5	CASSRLRAEETQYF
TRBV9	NA	TRBJ2-2	CASSLTGSTGELFF
TRBV27	few	TRBJ1-6	CASSARDYDNSPLHF
TRBV9	NA	TRBJ1-2	CASSASGYGYTF
TRBV9	NA	TRBJ2-6	CASSGRPPTGVGDGANVLTF
TRBV24-1	NA	TRBJ1-4	CATSGYRSTNEKLFF
TRBV6-6	NA	TRBJ1-2	CASTSPRDRGYGYTF
TRBV6-1	once	TRBJ2-2	CASSEPDRGINTGELFF
TRBV6-2/TRBV6-3	NA	TRBJ1-1	CASSRNPQEAEAFF
TRBV19	NA	TRBJ1-1	CASSIATTGVATEAFF
TRBV23-1	NA	TRBJ2-3	CASSPRGMGRVGTDTQYF